This T cell receptor (beta chain) comes out of a study of T cell responses to AZD1222 COVID-19 vaccine (dated by TCRdb to about 2021). For context, the study as a whole: TCR sequencing was performed for roughly 250 trial participants, of whom roughly 200 were given two doses of AZD1222 and some 25 were given two doses of MenACWY control vaccine. Trial participants were enrolled into age subgroups of 18-55, 56-69 and 70-plus years, which contained 148, 28 and 57 TCR-sequenced participants, respectively.

V is shortened by 0 bases, J by 8 bases, and the region joining them spans 14 bases. Including the terminal cysteine and phenylalanine, the CDR3 comprises 14 residues. The entry retains the CDR3 DNA only, 42 bases that are in frame from base 1. The germline V gene supplies CDR1 SGHRS and CDR2 YFSETQ. Here is what the overall study found, with its caveats: The whole spike protein was spanned by vaccine-associated CD4 TCRs, and dominant responses were seen in regions 160-218 and 743-854. The 56-69-year group was small, and its depth increase did not reach significance, likely because of low power. Because no day 14 peak-response samples were available, the repertoires could be characterized only after the peak T cell response. Participants were mostly white British, with more females than males. The authors suggested clonal diversity may have been underestimated. Epitopes outside the regions mutated in the B.1.351 and B.1.1.7 variants were reportedly recognized by nearly half of the unique spike-specific TCRs. Conclusions about previously exposed vaccinees were limited because only six AZD1222 recipients were SARS-CoV-2 seropositive at baseline. After two AZD1222 doses, both the breadth and the depth of spike-specific TCRs were significantly higher than at day 0 and than in MenACWY recipients.

The CDR3 regions of human TCRbeta chains were analyzed by immunosequencing. Processing in the source paper ran as follows. Repertoire TCRs were matched against a reference library of SARS-CoV-2-specific TCRs generated with the MIRA antigen-specificity platform. Breadth meant the fraction of unique TCRs that were SARS-CoV-2-associated, whereas depth meant the fraction of total T cells that were SARS-CoV-2-associated. Using the MIRA data, every spike-specific TCR was mapped to the spike region that the TCR reacted to and assigned to either a CD4 or a CD8 class. Log10-transformed breadth and depth values were compared by one-way ANOVA with Sidak's multiple comparisons tests. Not all clones reach the TCRdb copy of this immuneACCESS table, which keeps in-frame sequences only. Checked studies attribute under half of the gap to unresolved V genes and leave the rest unexplained. The V and J calls and clone size were taken over from that table, and D and trimming were inferred from the DNA. In all, the sample holds approximately 120,000 clones, and about 88% of those were seen once. The ten top clones hold roughly a tenth of the sample.

To note about this clone: Its cognate antigen has yet to be identified. No base quality values were provided; no much bigger clone lies one nucleotide off.

The label giving this sample's time point can be read as: about 28 days (+/-7) after the second vaccine dose. AZD1222 recipients whose second dose came at about 4 weeks and those whose second dose came at about 12 weeks were combined into one group, since spike-specific TCR depth and breadth did not differ between the two schedules. The vaccinee samples were drawn from two UK trials, COV001 and COV002, one of which was a single-blind randomized controlled phase 2/3 trial testing AZD1222 (ChAdOx1 nCoV-19) in healthy adults. Trial participant PBMC samples were collected at day 0 and day 28 after the second dose for TCRbeta chain sequencing.

The TCR comes from an adult who received the AZD1222 COVID-19 vaccine. The chain was built from TRBV5-1 and TRBJ1-2; no D gene call is confident. Sequencing was performed on peripheral blood, taken 28 days after the second AZD1222 dose. CDR3 sequence: CASSLAEGIGGYTF. The base sequence is TGCGCCAGCAGCTTGGCCGAAGGGATTGGGGGCTACACCTTC.